These 27 T cell receptor beta chains were sequenced from one sample in a study of blood T cell repertoires in COVID-19. TCRdb keeps only in-frame clones here, not all; method: immunoSEQ multiplex PCR. This table holds some 290,000 clones, around 90% found once. Sequenced sample: PBMCs or T cells enriched from blood (not recorded which). These TCRs come from a woman in her forties with acute COVID-19.

This chain connects TRBV9 to TRBJ2-2; D may be TRBD1 (5 bases). Trimming took off 4 bases at V and 6 bases at J, with 10 bases between the two ends. CDR3 length: 13 amino acids. Germline assignment: CDR1 SGDLS and CDR2 YYNGEE. The CDR3 sequence is CASSQRQSGELFF. The CDR3 DNA is TGTGCCAGCAGCCAGAGACAGTCCGGGGAGCTGTTTTTT.

The rearrangement links TRBV18 to TRBJ2-5; 7 bases are a match to TRBD1. V dropped 3 bases and J dropped 2; count of bases not matched to a gene: 6. CDR3 length: 15 amino acids. Germline-derived CDR1 and CDR2 are KGHSH and LQKENI. The chain's CDR3 is CASSPRTGFQETQYF. CDR3 coding DNA: TGTGCCAGCTCACCCCGGACAGGATTTCAAGAGACCCAGTACTTC. The complete variable domain, with remaining parts taken from reference TRBV18 and TRBJ2-5, reads NAGVMQNPRHLVRRRGQEARLRCSPMKGHSHVYWYRQLPEEGLKFMVYLQKENIIDESGMPKERFSAEFPKEGPSILRIQQVVRGDSAAYFCASSPRTGFQETQYFGPGTRLLVL.

The chain combines TRBV5-1 with TRBJ2-3, with TRBD2 matching 11 bases. The trim removed 0 bases at V and 4 bases at J, leaving 4 bases unmatched. The CDR3 length is 16 residues. Per germline, CDR1 SGHRS and CDR2 YFSETQ. The CDR3 sequence is CASSLVLAGGPDTQYF. CDR3 nucleotide sequence: TGCGCCAGCAGCTTGGTGCTAGCGGGAGGTCCAGATACGCAGTATTTT.

The chain couples TRBV29-1 to TRBJ1-2; TRBD1 agrees at 8 bases. CDR3 length equals 13 residues. Germline V gene lookup returns CDR1 SQVTM and CDR2 ANQGSEA. The V segment lost 6 bases and the J segment 9 bases; nucleotides outside the gene matches: 12. CDR3 loop: CSVLGQGLASYTF. CDR3 DNA sequence: TGCAGCGTCCTCGGACAGGGACTGGCTAGCTACACCTTC. Full variable domain (missing parts from reference TRBV29-1 and TRBJ1-2): SAVISQKPSRDICQRGTSLTIQCQVDSQVTMMFWYRQQPGQSLTLIATANQGSEATYESGFVIDKFPISRPNLTFSTLTVSNMSPEDSSIYLCSVLGQGLASYTFGSGTRLTVV.

V gene TRBV24-1 combines with J gene TRBJ2-5, with D tentatively TRBD2 (5 bases). The CDR3 extends over 15 amino acids. Germline CDR1 reads KGHDR; CDR2 reads SFDVKD. V was shortened by 0 bases and J by 6 bases, with 13 bases between the two germline ends. The CDR3: CATSDLREGGKTQYF. The CDR3 nucleotides read TGTGCCACCAGTGATTTGCGAGAGGGTGGAAAGACCCAGTACTTC.

This clone was recorded once. The chain links TRBV7-3 to TRBJ1-1; 8 bases align to TRBD1. The germline gives CDR1 SGHTA, CDR2 FQGTGA. V was clipped by 3 bases and J by 5 bases; unmatched bases: 5. CDR3 size: 14 residues. DNA of the CDR3: TGTGCCAGCAGCTTGAACAGGGGGAATACTGAAGCTTTCTTT. This codes for CASSLNRGNTEAFF.

The V gene is TRBV24-1, the J gene TRBJ1-2; 8 bases match TRBD1. Germline V gene data show CDR1 as KGHDR and CDR2 as SFDVKD. The CDR3 covers 14 residues. Germline trimming cut 3 bases from V and 9 bases from J; bases unmatched to any gene: 8. CDR3 nucleotides: TGTGCCACCAGTGATGAGACAGGGGCTCGAAGCTACACCTTC. Its translation: CATSDETGARSYTF.

This sequence joins TRBV18 and TRBJ1-2, with 7 bases matching TRBD1. After removal of 2 bases from V and 5 bases from J, the junction contained 2 bases not matched to a gene. The germline gives CDR1 KGHSH, CDR2 LQKENI. This CDR3 is built from 13 residues. CDR3: CASSPGTEYGYTF. The CDR3 DNA sequence: TGTGCCAGCTCACCAGGGACAGAGTATGGCTACACCTTC.

This chain connects TRBV7-3 to TRBJ2-4, with a tentative D call TRBD1 (6 bases). This CDR3 contains 15 residues. Germline CDR1 SGHTA, CDR2 FQGTGA. V was pared by 4 bases and J by 6 bases, with 16 bases between. In DNA form, the CDR3 reads TGTGCCAGCAGCTCCCAGGGGCGGGCCGCAAACATTCAGTACTTC. Its protein is CASSSQGRAANIQYF.

A single count supports this clone. The chain carries TRBV5-4 and TRBJ2-7; the match to TRBD2 covers 12 bases. Germline V CDR1 and CDR2: SGHNT, YYREEE (reference sequence). The V and J ends lost 1 base and 4 bases, in that order; junction bases with no gene match: 3. The CDR3 consists of 15 residues. The CDR3 loop reads CASSLTSGGIYEQYF. CDR3 in DNA: TGTGCCAGCAGCTTGACTAGCGGGGGGATTTACGAGCAGTACTTC.

The chain recombines TRBV19 with TRBJ1-1; 7 nucleotides align to TRBD1. V lost 0 bases to trimming and J lost 1 base; unmatched junction nucleotides: 2. Germline V gene lookup returns CDR1 LNHDA and CDR2 SQIVND (reference sequence). CDR3 length: 15 residues. CDR3 protein: CASSIEGQPNTEAFF. For the CDR3, the DNA is TGTGCCAGTAGTATAGAGGGACAGCCGAACACTGAAGCTTTCTTT. The variable domain in full, with the rest retrieved from reference TRBV19 and TRBJ1-1, is DGGITQSPKYLFRKEGQNVTLSCEQNLNHDAMYWYRQDPGQGLRLIYYSQIVNDFQKGDIAEGYSVSREKKESFPLTVTSAQKNPTAFYLCASSIEGQPNTEAFFGQGTRLTVV.

The chain is built from TRBV18 and TRBJ1-5, with 7 bases aligning to TRBD1. With V trimmed by 6 bases and J by 1 base, 18 bases remained unmatched. Germline V gene lookup returns CDR1 KGHSH and CDR2 LQKENI. CDR3 length: 19 amino acids. The CDR3 protein is CASSGTYTGDLGSNQPQHF. The CDR3 DNA sequence: TGTGCCAGCTCCGGGACCTATACAGGGGATCTAGGGAGCAATCAGCCCCAGCATTTT.

This sequence joins TRBV5-1 and TRBJ2-1; the D gene is possibly TRBD2 (6 bases). Trimming took 2 bases from V and 9 from J, leaving 18 bases between them. Germline V gives CDR1 SGHRS, CDR2 YFSETQ. The CDR3 has 15 residues. The CDR3 coding sequence is TGCGCCAGCAGCTTACGGGTGGGGGGAGACGGTGAGCAGTTCTTC. Amino acids: CASSLRVGGDGEQFF.

V is TRBV19 and J is TRBJ1-6; the match to TRBD1 covers 7 bases. Germline assignment: CDR1 LNHDA and CDR2 SQIVND (reference sequence). The CDR3 has 16 residues. The V gene end was trimmed by 1 base and the J gene end by 7 bases; junction bases not matched to a gene: 7. CDR3 sequence reads: CASSIARGLRNSPLHF. DNA of the CDR3: TGTGCCAGTAGTATAGCTAGGGGGCTCCGGAATTCACCCCTCCACTTT.

The chain links TRBV6-1 to TRBJ2-5; 7 bases map to TRBD2. Germline assignment: CDR1 MNHNS and CDR2 SASEGT. The CDR3 has 15 amino acids. With 3 bases clipped from V and 5 bases from J, the junction kept 9 bases outside the gene matches. The CDR3 sequence: CASSDLGREGETQYF. CDR3 coding DNA: TGTGCCAGCAGTGATTTGGGCAGGGAGGGTGAGACCCAGTACTTC.

CDR3 loop: CASSPNFSDTEAFF. The CDR3 DNA reads TGTGCCAGCAGCCCGAACTTTTCGGACACTGAAGCTTTCTTT. The rearrangement uses TRBV9 and TRBJ1-1; D gene uncertain. The CDR3 has 14 amino acids. Germline V lookup: CDR1 SGDLS, CDR2 YYNGEE. Trimming stripped 4 bases from V and 3 bases from J, with 13 bases between.

The genes are TRBV5-4 and TRBJ2-7, with 10 bases that match TRBD2. Germline assignment: CDR1 SGHNT and CDR2 YYREEE (reference sequence). The CDR3 loop spans 18 amino acids. The V segment lost 2 bases and the J segment 2 bases; nucleotides outside the gene matches: 13. For the CDR3, the DNA is TGTGCCAGCAGCTTTCGGAGAGCGGGGGGGCTTTTAACCTACGAGCAGTACTTC. Translation gives CASSFRRAGGLLTYEQYF.

CDR3: CASSKVLAGGNEQFF. The CDR3 DNA reads as TGTGCCAGCAGCAAGGTACTAGCGGGGGGGAATGAGCAGTTCTTC. V usage is TRBV2 and J usage is TRBJ2-1; 13 bases are a match to TRBD2. V shed 6 bases, J shed 7 bases, and the junction held 6 bases outside the gene matches. Germline assignment: CDR1 SNHLY and CDR2 FYNNEI. The CDR3 has 15 residues.

CDR3 region: CASSDRPRETQYF. In DNA form, the CDR3 reads TGTGCCAGCAGTGACAGGCCGCGAGAGACCCAGTACTTC. The chain is built from TRBV2 and TRBJ2-5; D uncertain. CDR1 and CDR2 from the germline V gene are SNHLY and FYNNEI. Trimming pared 3 bases from V and 4 bases from J, leaving 9 bases between. The CDR3 runs 13 residues.

The chain links TRBV11-2 to TRBJ2-3; the match to TRBD1 covers 7 bases. The CDR3 length is 16 residues. Germline trimming cut 5 bases from V and 4 bases from J; bases unmatched to any gene: 12. CDR1 and CDR2 from the germline V gene are SGHAT and FQNNGV. CDR3 loop: CASSENRGVWADTQYF. The CDR3 DNA reads as TGTGCCAGCAGCGAGAACAGGGGAGTCTGGGCAGATACGCAGTATTTT.

The genes are TRBV24-1 and TRBJ2-3, with D maybe TRBD1 (6 bases). The CDR3 is 15 amino acids. CDR1 and CDR2 (germline): KGHDR, SFDVKD. The germline V and J ends were trimmed by 4 bases and 4 bases, with 14 bases remaining between them. Here the CDR3 reads CATSESRGYPDTQYF. Here the CDR3 DNA reads TGTGCCACCAGTGAATCCAGGGGATATCCAGATACGCAGTATTTT.

The rearrangement uses TRBV6-5 and TRBJ2-2; 7 nucleotides match TRBD1. The CDR3 covers 15 residues. V gave up 6 bases and J gave up 3 bases; unmatched junction bases: 7. The germline CDR1 and CDR2 sequences are MNHEY and SVGAGI. The CDR3 loop reads CASSQKGAYTGELFF. CDR3 DNA: TGTGCCAGCAGCCAAAAGGGGGCCTACACCGGGGAGCTGTTTTTT.

This rearrangement joins TRBV3-1 (or the pseudogene TRBV3-2) to TRBJ2-1; tentative D call: TRBD2 (6 bases). The germline CDR1 and CDR2 sequences are LGHDT and YNNKEL (reference sequence). This CDR3 has 17 residues. V lost 0 bases to trimming and J lost 13 bases, with 25 bases between them. This CDR3 reads CASSQDFEAPQRTTQFF. The CDR3 nucleotides are TGTGCCAGCAGCCAAGACTTTGAAGCGCCCCAGCGGACTACTCAGTTCTTC.

The rearrangement links TRBV5-1 to TRBJ2-4; 7 nucleotides align to TRBD1. The CDR3 runs to 15 residues. J was trimmed by 2 bases and V by 0 bases; bases with no gene match: 2. Germline V CDR1 and CDR2: SGHRS, YFSETQ. The CDR3 nucleotides read TGCGCCAGCAGCTTGGAGGGGGCGACCAAAAACATTCAGTACTTC. It is translated as CASSLEGATKNIQYF. Filled out from reference TRBV5-1 and TRBJ2-4, the complete variable domain reads KAGVTQTPRYLIKTRGQQVTLSCSPISGHRSVSWYQQTPGQGLQFLFEYFSETQRNKGNFPGRFSGRQFSNSRSEMNVSTLELGDSALYLCASSLEGATKNIQYFGAGTRLSVL.

The rearrangement links TRBV6-2 or TRBV6-3 to TRBJ2-7; 12 positions match TRBD2. With 6 bases clipped from V and 6 bases from J, the junction kept 12 bases outside the gene matches. The germline CDR1 and CDR2 sequences are MNHEY and SVGEGT. The CDR3 runs 16 residues. CDR3 in DNA: TGTGCCAGCAGCCCTCAGCCGGGACTAGCGGGTTTCGAGCAGTACTTC. Translated: CASSPQPGLAGFEQYF.

The chain joins TRBV29-1 to TRBJ2-1, with 9 bases matching TRBD2. V shed 4 bases, J shed 7 bases, and the junction held 8 bases outside the gene matches. The CDR3 consists of 14 residues. Looked up from germline, CDR1 is SQVTM and CDR2 is ANQGSEA. CDR3 protein: CSVVAGGWENEQFF. CDR3 nucleotides: TGCAGCGTTGTTGCGGGAGGGTGGGAGAATGAGCAGTTCTTC.

V and J are TRBV28 and TRBJ2-1; TRBD1 is a possible D gene (5 bases). The CDR3 runs to 15 residues. The germline V gene has CDR1 MDHEN and CDR2 SYDVKM. V gave up 6 bases and J gave up 8 bases, with 20 bases separating them. The CDR3, as DNA: TGTGCCAGCAGCCTTACCGGACATTTAGTCGATGAGCAGTTCTTC. Amino acids: CASSLTGHLVDEQFF.